The 19 T cell receptor beta chains below come from one sample, sequenced in a study of kidney transplant recipient with SARS-CoV-2 infection (dated by TCRdb to the early 2020s). Sequencing relied on an Illumina MiSeq. TCRdb applied fastp at Q25 and MiXCR to the public reads, then kept only in-frame beta chains. Duplicate CDR3 protein sequences are folded into a single record with the most common DNA and genes. The sample has roughly 230,000 distinct CDR3 sequences on record, more than 25% of them singletons. The top ten clones comprise around 6.8% of the sample. The label giving this sample's time point can be read as: pre-pandemic baseline sample and day 111 after first positive SARS-CoV-2 test. Sample: a blood sample, taken at baseline and between days 110 and 120 from a kidney transplant recipient. Receptor source: a male patient in his 30s who had COVID-19 and was a kidney transplant recipient. After transplantation, some T cells may belong to the graft donor instead of the recipient.

This clonotype was counted many times. The chain couples TRBV13 to TRBJ1-1; D uncertain. Per the germline V gene, CDR1 is PRHDT and CDR2 is FYEKMQ (reference sequence). V was cut by 2 bases and J by 0 bases, with 16 bases left in between. The length of the CDR3 is 17 residues. The CDR3 DNA is TGTGCCAGCAGCTTATCCGGCAGTAGTAAGATGAACACTGAAGCTTTCTTT. Translated, it gives CASSLSGSSKMNTEAFF.

In the case of this clonotype: Possible read error: a much larger clone is one base away. The V and J genes are TRBV19 and TRBJ2-7; 8 positions match TRBD2. CDR3 length equals 15 residues. The germline CDR1 and CDR2 sequences are LNHDA and SQIVND (reference sequence). Here the CDR3 reads CASSLVAGPSYGQYF. As DNA, the CDR3 is TGTGCCAGTAGTCTAGTAGCGGGACCCTCCTACGGGCAGTACTTC.

This clonotype was counted at least ten times. The CDR3 loop is CASSGTGTGYGYTF. For the CDR3, the DNA is TGTGCCAGCAGCGGGACAGGGACGGGCTATGGCTACACCTTC. The chain joins TRBV6-2 or TRBV6-3 to TRBJ1-2, with 9 bases fitting TRBD1. The CDR3 has 14 residues. The germline CDR1 and CDR2 sequences are MNHEY and SVGEGT. V shed 6 bases and J 4 bases; nucleotides not matched to a gene: 6.

There are many counts of this clonotype. The J gene is TRBJ2-5, the V gene TRBV3-1; 11 bases match TRBD2. The CDR3 runs 19 residues. The ends lost 4 bases at V and 4 bases at J; junction bases unmatched: 17. CDR1 and CDR2 (germline): LGHDT, YNNKEL (reference sequence). The CDR3: CASSPSGGVASGRIETQYF. For the CDR3, the DNA is TGTGCCAGCAGCCCCTCCGGCGGGGTTGCTAGCGGGAGGATAGAGACCCAGTACTTC.

The table lists this clonotype with many counts. The gene calls are TRBV6-2 or TRBV6-3 and TRBJ1-2; no firm D call. Trimming cost V 0 bases and J 4 bases, with 12 bases left between them. CDR1 and CDR2 (germline): MNHEY, SVGEGT. The CDR3 contains 15 residues. CDR3: CASSYSAALTYGYTF. Here the CDR3 DNA reads TGTGCCAGCAGTTACTCGGCCGCGCTTACCTATGGCTACACCTTC.

About this clonotype itself: A read error may explain this, as a much larger clone is one base away. V and J are TRBV7-4 and TRBJ1-2; the D is unclear. This CDR3 has 17 residues. The V gene's germline CDR1 is SGHVT and CDR2 SQSDAQ. The CDR3 spells CASSEPGSARKTYGCTF. CDR3 DNA sequence: TGTGCCAGCAGCGAACCGGGTTCAGCTCGAAAGACCTATGGCTGCACCTTC.

The V gene is TRBV12-3 or TRBV12-4, the J gene TRBJ2-3; D remains ambiguous. V lost 2 bases and J 5 bases, leaving 11 bases between the germline ends. The CDR3 sequence is 14 residues long. The CDR3 loop is CASSLNPLGDTQYF. CDR3 in DNA: TGTGCCAGCAGTTTAAACCCCCTTGGAGATACGCAGTATTTT.

With regard to this clonotype: With a much larger clone just one base away, this may be a read error. V and J are TRBV12-3 or TRBV12-4 and TRBJ1-1; 8 bases are a match to TRBD1. This CDR3 has 14 residues. Trimming cost V 11 bases and J 5 bases; bases outside gene matches: 13. CDR3 coding DNA: TGTGCCGGCACCCTAACAGGGGGGAATACTGAAGCTTTCTTT. The encoded protein is CAGTLTGGNTEAFF.

This clonotype came up once. A read error may explain this, as a much larger clone is one base away. This chain uses TRBV24-1 with TRBJ2-2, with 9 positions matching TRBD2. The CDR3 spans 21 residues. Looked up from germline, CDR1 is KGHDR and CDR2 is SFDVKD. With V trimmed by 5 bases and J by 4 bases, 22 bases remained unmatched. CDR3 bases: TGTGCCACCAGTGTCGACGACGGGGGGTCTAGCGGGATCTGGGGCACCGGGGAGCTGTTTTTT. Residues: CATSVDDGGSSGIWGTGELFF.

The sample holds many counts of this clonotype. The chain joins TRBV7-4 to TRBJ1-2, with D hard to call. Trimming took off 5 bases at V and 4 bases at J, with 23 bases between the two ends. This CDR3 is 17 amino acids long. Germline lookup yields CDR1 SGHVT and CDR2 SQSDAQ. This CDR3 is CASSQHSSARKTYGYTF. CDR3 in DNA: TGTGCCAGCAGCCAGCATAGTTCAGCTCGAAAGACCTATGGCTACACCTTC.

The sample holds many counts of this clonotype. V gene TRBV29-1 combines with J gene TRBJ1-1; unclear D gene. Trimming pared 1 base from V and 7 bases from J, leaving 10 bases between. Germline V gene data show CDR1 as SQVTM and CDR2 as ANQGSEA. The CDR3 runs to 12 residues. The CDR3 bases are TGCAGCGTTGAAGCAGGCCGGGGTGAAGCTTTCTTT. It codes for CSVEAGRGEAFF.

This clonotype was picked up many times. The V call is TRBV14, the J call TRBJ2-2, with D unresolved. V was shortened by 1 base and J by 4 bases, with 7 bases between the two germline ends. Germline CDR1 reads SGHDN; CDR2 reads FVKESK. The CDR3 length is 14 residues. Written as DNA, the CDR3 is TGTGCCAGCAGCCAAGTCGGCGGCACCGGGGAGCTGTTTTTT. Residues: CASSQVGGTGELFF.

This clonotype occurred many times. This chain uses TRBV12-3 or TRBV12-4 with TRBJ1-4; maybe TRBD1 (5 bases). Trimming shortened V by 6 bases and J by 4 bases, and 15 bases separated the two germline ends. CDR3 length equals 15 residues. CDR3: CASRPPGTGNEKLFF. The CDR3 DNA sequence: TGTGCCAGCAGACCTCCCGGGACGGGTAATGAAAAACTGTTTTTT.

Details on this clonotype: At one end the junction does not follow the germline gene, possibly because of a read error. The CDR3 spells CVSRPTATNEKLFF. CDR3 DNA sequence: TGCGTCAGCAGACCGACAGCAACTAATGAAAAACTGTTTTTT. This rearrangement joins TRBV4-1 to TRBJ1-4; TRBD1 is a possible D gene (5 bases). The CDR3 sequence is 14 residues long. CDR1 and CDR2 from the germline V gene are MGHRA and YSYEKL.

This clonotype was observed many times. The CDR3 is CASSTLERSRKTYGYTF. CDR3 nucleotide sequence: TGCGCCAGCAGTACTCTTGAAAGATCGCGAAAGACCTATGGCTACACCTTC. V is TRBV10-1 and J is TRBJ1-2; D gene uncertain. Between the trimmed V and J ends, which lost 5 bases and 4 bases, there was a span of 23 bases. This CDR3 region has 17 residues. Germline V gives CDR1 WNHNN, CDR2 SYGVQD (reference sequence).

Ten or more counts support this clonotype. V and J are TRBV3-1 and TRBJ2-5; D not certain. The CDR3 consists of 17 residues. V lost 3 bases to trimming and J lost 5 bases, with 22 bases between them. The germline CDR1 and CDR2 sequences are LGHDT and YNNKEL (reference sequence). CDR3 sequence: CASSHEFPISFSETQYF. Written as DNA, the CDR3 is TGTGCCAGCAGCCACGAGTTTCCCATTTCTTTCTCTGAGACCCAGTACTTC.

As regards this clonotype: One base away lies a much larger clone, so this may be a sequencing read error. The V and J genes are TRBV7-9 and TRBJ2-2; D ambiguous. V dropped 2 bases and J dropped 1 base, with 11 bases sitting between them. The CDR3 length is 16 residues. CDR1 and CDR2 from the germline V gene are SEHNR and FQNEAQ (reference sequence). CDR3 nucleotide sequence: TGTGCCAGCAGCTTAAATCCCCCAGTGAACACCGGGGAGCTGTTTTTT. As protein: CASSLNPPVNTGELFF.

This clonotype showed up many times. The chain recombines TRBV5-5 with TRBJ2-3, with 9 bases identical to TRBD2. The CDR3 runs 16 residues. Trimming at V came to 4 bases and at J to 4 bases, leaving 10 bases not matched to a gene. The germline V gene encodes CDR1 SGHKS and CDR2 YYEKEE (reference sequence). The CDR3 DNA is TGTGCCAGCAGCGTGGACCTAGCGGGAAGCCCAGATACGCAGTATTTT. It encodes CASSVDLAGSPDTQYF.

On this clonotype itself: A far larger clone is just one base off, so this is likely a read error. The chain couples TRBV6-4 to TRBJ2-1; 8 bases match TRBD2. The J call may be incorrect, as the DNA end agrees better with TRBJ2-3. The germline V gene encodes CDR1 MRHNA and CDR2 SNTAGT. CDR3 size: 15 residues. The CDR3 spells CASSDPSGSTDTQYF. CDR3 nucleotides: TGTGCCAGCAGTGACCCTAGCGGGAGCACAGATACGCAGTATTTT.